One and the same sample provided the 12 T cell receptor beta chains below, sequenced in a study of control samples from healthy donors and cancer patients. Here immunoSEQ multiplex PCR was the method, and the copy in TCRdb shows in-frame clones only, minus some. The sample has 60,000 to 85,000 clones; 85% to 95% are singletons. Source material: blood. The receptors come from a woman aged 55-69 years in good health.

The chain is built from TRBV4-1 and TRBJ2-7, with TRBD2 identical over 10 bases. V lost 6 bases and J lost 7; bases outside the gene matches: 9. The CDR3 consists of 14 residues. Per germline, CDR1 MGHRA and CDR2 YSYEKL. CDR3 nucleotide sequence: TGCGCCAGCAGTTCGGGGCTAGCGGGAGCGGAGCAGTACTTC. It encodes CASSSGLAGAEQYF.

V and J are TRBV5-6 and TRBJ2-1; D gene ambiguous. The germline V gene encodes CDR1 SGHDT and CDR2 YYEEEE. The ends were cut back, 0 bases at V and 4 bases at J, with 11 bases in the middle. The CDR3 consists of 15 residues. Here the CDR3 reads CASSLVAEGYNEQFF. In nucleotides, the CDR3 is TGTGCCAGCAGCTTGGTGGCAGAAGGTTACAATGAGCAGTTCTTC.

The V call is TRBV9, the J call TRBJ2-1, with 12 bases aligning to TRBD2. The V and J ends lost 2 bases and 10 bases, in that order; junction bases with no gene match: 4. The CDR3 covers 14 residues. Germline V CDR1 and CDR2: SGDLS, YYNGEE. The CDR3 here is CASSVGLAGLEQFF. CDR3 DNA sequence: TGTGCCAGCAGCGTGGGACTAGCGGGCTTGGAGCAGTTCTTC.

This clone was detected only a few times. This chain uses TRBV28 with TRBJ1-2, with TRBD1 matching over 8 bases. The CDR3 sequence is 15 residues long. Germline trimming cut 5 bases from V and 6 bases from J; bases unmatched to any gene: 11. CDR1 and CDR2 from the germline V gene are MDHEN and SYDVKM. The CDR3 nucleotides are TGTGCCAGCAGTAGCTCCGGGACAGGAGTCCATGGCTACACCTTC. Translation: CASSSSGTGVHGYTF.

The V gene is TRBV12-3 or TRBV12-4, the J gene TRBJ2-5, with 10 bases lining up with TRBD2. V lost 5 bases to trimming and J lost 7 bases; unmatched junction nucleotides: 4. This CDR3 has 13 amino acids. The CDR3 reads CASSRIAGGTQYF. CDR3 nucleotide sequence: TGTGCCAGCAGTCGGATAGCGGGAGGGACCCAGTACTTC.

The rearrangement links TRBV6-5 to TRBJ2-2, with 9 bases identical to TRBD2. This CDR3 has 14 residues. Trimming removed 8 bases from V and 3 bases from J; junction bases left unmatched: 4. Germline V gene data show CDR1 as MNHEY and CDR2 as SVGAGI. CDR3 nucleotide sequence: TGTGCCAGCCGGCGGGAGGGGGACACCGGGGAGCTGTTTTTT. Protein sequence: CASRREGDTGELFF.

The CDR3 reads CASSSGQGGSYNSPLHF. The CDR3 DNA reads as TGTGCCAGCAGTTCAGGACAGGGCGGGTCCTATAATTCACCCCTCCACTTT. The gene calls are TRBV28 and TRBJ1-6, with 8 bases fitting TRBD1. The CDR3 is 17 residues long. Per the germline V gene, CDR1 is MDHEN and CDR2 is SYDVKM. Losses at the gene ends were 4 bases for V and 1 base for J; bases not matched to a gene: 6.

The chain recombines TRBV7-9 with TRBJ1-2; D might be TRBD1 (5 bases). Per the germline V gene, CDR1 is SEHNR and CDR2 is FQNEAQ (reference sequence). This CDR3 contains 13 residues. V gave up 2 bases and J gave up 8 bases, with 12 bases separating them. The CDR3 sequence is CASSLLWGWGYTF. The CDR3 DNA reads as TGTGCCAGCAGCTTACTTTGGGGCTGGGGCTACACCTTC. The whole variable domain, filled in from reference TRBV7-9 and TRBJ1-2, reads DTGVSQNPRHKITKRGQNVTFRCDPISEHNRLYWYRQTLGQGPEFLTYFQNEAQLEKSRLLSDRFSAERPKGSFSTLEIQRTEQGDSAMYLCASSLLWGWGYTFGSGTRLTVV.

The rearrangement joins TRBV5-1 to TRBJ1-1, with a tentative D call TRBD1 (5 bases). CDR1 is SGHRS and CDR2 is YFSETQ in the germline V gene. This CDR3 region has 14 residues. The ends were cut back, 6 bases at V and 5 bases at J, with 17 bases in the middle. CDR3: CASNLEGQGTEAFF. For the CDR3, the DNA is TGCGCCAGCAACTTAGAGGGGCAGGGTACTGAAGCTTTCTTT.

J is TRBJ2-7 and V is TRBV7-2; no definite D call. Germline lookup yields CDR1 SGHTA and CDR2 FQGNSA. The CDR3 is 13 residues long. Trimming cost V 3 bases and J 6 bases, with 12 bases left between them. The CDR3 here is CASSFNLGLEQYF. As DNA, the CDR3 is TGTGCCAGCAGCTTCAATTTGGGCCTCGAGCAGTACTTC.

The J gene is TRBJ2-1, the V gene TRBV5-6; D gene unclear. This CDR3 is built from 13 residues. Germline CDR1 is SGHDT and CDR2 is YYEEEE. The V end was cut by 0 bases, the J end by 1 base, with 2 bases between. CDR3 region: CASSLESYNEQFF. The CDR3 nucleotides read TGTGCCAGCAGCTTGGAATCCTACAATGAGCAGTTCTTC.

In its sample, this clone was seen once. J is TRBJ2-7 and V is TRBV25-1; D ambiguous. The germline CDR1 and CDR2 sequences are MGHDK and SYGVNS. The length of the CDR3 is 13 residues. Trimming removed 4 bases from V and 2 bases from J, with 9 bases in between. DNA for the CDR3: TGTGCCAGCAGTGCCGATTTAACCTACGAGCAGTACTTC. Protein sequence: CASSADLTYEQYF.